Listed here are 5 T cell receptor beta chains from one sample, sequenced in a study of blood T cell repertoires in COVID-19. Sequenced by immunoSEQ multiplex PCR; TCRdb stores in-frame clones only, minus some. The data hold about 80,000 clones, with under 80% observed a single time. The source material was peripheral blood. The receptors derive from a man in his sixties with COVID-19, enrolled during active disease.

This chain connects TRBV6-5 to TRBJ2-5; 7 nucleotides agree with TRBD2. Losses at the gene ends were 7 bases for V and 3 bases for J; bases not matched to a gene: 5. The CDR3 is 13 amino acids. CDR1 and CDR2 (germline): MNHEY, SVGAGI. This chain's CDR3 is CASMGGPEETQYF. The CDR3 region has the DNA TGTGCCAGCATGGGAGGGCCAGAAGAGACCCAGTACTTC.

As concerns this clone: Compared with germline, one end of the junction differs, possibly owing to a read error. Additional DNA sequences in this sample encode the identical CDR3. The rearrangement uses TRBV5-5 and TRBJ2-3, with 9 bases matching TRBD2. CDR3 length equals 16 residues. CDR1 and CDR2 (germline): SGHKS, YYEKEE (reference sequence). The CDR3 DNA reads TGTCCCAGCCGGTGGGGCGGGGGGGGGCGGGCCCTCCCTGGGTATTTT. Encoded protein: CPSRWGGGGRALPGYF.

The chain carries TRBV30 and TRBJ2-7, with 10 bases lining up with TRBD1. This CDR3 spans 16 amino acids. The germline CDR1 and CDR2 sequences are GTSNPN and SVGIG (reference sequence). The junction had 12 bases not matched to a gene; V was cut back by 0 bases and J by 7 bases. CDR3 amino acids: CAWSVVWDRGLSEQYF. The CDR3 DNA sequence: TGTGCCTGGAGTGTAGTTTGGGACAGGGGCCTCTCGGAGCAGTACTTC.

In nucleotides, the CDR3 is TGCGCCAGCAGCGTGACTAGCGGGCCTGGCGAGCAGTACTTC. Its protein product is CASSVTSGPGEQYF. V is TRBV5-1 and J is TRBJ2-7; 10 positions agree with TRBD2. The J segment lost 6 bases and the V segment lost 4 bases, leaving 7 bases of the junction unmatched. In germline, CDR1 is SGHRS, CDR2 YFSETQ. The CDR3 spans 14 residues.

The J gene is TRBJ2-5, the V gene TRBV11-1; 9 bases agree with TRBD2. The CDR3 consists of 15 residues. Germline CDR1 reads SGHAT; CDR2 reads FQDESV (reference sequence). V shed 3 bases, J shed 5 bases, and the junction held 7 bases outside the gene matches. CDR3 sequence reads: CASSLLRGGGETQYF. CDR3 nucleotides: TGTGCCAGCAGCTTGTTGCGGGGGGGCGGTGAGACCCAGTACTTC.